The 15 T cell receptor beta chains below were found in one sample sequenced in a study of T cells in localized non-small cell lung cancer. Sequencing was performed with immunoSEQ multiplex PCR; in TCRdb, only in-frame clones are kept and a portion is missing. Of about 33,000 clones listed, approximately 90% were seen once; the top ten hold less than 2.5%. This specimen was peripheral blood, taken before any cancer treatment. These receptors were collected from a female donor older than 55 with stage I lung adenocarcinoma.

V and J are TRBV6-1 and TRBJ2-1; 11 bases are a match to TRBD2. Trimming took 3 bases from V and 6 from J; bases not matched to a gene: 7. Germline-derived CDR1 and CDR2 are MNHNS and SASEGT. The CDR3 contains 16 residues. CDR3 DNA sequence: TGTGCCAGCAGTGACCAACTAGCGGGGGCCCGCAATGAGCAGTTCTTC. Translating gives CASSDQLAGARNEQFF.

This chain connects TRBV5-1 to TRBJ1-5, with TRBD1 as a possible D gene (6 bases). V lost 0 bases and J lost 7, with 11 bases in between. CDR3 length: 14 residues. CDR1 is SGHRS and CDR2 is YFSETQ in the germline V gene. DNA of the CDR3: TGCGCCAGCAGCTTGGCCGGGGGCAGACAGCCCCAGCATTTT. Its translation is CASSLAGGRQPQHF. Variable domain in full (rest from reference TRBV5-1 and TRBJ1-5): KAGVTQTPRYLIKTRGQQVTLSCSPISGHRSVSWYQQTPGQGLQFLFEYFSETQRNKGNFPGRFSGRQFSNSRSEMNVSTLELGDSALYLCASSLAGGRQPQHFGDGTRLSIL.

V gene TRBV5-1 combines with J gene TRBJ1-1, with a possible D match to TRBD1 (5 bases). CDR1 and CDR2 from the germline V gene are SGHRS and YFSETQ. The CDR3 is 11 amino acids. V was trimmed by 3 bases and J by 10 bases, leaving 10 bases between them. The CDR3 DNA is TGCGCCAGCAGCTCGACGAGGGGAGCTTTCTTT. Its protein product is CASSSTRGAFF.

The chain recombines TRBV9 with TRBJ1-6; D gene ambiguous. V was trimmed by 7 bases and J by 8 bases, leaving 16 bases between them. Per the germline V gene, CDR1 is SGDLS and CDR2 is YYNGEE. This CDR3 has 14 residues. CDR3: CASGESPIDSPLHF. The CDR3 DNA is TGTGCCAGCGGGGAGAGCCCTATAGATTCACCCCTCCACTTT. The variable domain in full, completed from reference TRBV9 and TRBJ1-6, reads DSGVTQTPKHLITATGQRVTLRCSPRSGDLSVYWYQQSLDQGLQFLIQYYNGEERAKGNILERFSAQQFPDLHSELNLSSLELGDSALYFCASGESPIDSPLHFGNGTRLTVT.

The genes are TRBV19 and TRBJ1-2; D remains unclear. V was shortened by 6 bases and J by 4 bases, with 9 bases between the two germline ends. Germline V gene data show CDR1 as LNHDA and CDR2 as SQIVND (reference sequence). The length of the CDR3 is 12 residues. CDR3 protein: CASSDSSYGYTF. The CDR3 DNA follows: TGTGCCAGTAGCGATTCCTCCTATGGCTACACCTTC. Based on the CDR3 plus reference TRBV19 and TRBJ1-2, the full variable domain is DGGITQSPKYLFRKEGQNVTLSCEQNLNHDAMYWYRQDPGQGLRLIYYSQIVNDFQKGDIAEGYSVSREKKESFPLTVTSAQKNPTAFYLCASSDSSYGYTFGSGTRLTVV.

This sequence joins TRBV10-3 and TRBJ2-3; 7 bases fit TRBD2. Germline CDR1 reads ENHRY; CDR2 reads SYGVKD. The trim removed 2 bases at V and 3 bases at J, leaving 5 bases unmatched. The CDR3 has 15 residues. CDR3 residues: CAISERSGATDTQYF. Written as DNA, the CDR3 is TGTGCCATCAGTGAGAGGAGCGGGGCGACAGATACGCAGTATTTT.

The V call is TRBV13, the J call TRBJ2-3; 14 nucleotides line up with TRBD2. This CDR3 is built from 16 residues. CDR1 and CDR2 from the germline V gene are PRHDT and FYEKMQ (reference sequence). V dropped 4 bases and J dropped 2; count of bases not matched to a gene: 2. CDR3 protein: CASSWGLAGVTDTQYF. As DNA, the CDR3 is TGTGCCAGCAGCTGGGGACTAGCGGGGGTCACAGATACGCAGTATTTT.

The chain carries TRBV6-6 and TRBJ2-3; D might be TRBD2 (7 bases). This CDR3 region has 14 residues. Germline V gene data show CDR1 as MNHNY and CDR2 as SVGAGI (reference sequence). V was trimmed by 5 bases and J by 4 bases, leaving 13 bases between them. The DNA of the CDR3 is TGTGCCAGCAGTAGAGGGGGGGCATCAGATACGCAGTATTTT. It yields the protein CASSRGGASDTQYF.

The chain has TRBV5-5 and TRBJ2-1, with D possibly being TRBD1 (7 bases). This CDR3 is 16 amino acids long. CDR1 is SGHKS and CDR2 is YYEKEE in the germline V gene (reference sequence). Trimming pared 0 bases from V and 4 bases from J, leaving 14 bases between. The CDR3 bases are TGTGCCAGCAGCTTGGGTGGAGGGGGCTTATACAATGAGCAGTTCTTC. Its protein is CASSLGGGGLYNEQFF.

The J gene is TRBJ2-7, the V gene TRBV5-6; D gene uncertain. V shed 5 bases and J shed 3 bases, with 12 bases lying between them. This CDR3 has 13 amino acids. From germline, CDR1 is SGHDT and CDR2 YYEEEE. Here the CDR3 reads CASRIQDGYEQYF. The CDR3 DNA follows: TGTGCCAGCAGAATCCAGGACGGCTACGAGCAGTACTTC.

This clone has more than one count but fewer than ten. The CDR3 sequence: CAWSRAGTEAFF. The CDR3 nucleotides are TGTGCCTGGAGTCGGGCAGGAACTGAAGCTTTCTTT. The V gene is TRBV30, the J gene TRBJ1-1; D is ambiguous. Germline CDR1 and CDR2: GTSNPN and SVGIG (reference sequence). The V end lost 2 bases, the J end lost 5 bases, and 9 bases lay between the germline ends. This CDR3 region has 12 residues.

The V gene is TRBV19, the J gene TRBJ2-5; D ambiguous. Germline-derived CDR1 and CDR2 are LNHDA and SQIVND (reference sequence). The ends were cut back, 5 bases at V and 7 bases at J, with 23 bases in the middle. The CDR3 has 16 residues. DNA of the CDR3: TGTGCCAGTAGTCCCTCCCTCATGGACCAGGCAGGGACCCAGTACTTC. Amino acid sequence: CASSPSLMDQAGTQYF.

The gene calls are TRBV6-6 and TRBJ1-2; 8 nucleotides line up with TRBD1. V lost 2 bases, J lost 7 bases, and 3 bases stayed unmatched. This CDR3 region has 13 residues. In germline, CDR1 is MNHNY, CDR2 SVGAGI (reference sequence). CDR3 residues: CASSYGQGRGYTF. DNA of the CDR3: TGTGCCAGCAGTTACGGACAGGGTCGTGGCTACACCTTC.

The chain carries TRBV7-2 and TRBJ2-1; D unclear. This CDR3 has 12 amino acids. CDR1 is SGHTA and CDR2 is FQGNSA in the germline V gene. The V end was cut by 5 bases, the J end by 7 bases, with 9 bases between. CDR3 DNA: TGTGCCAGCAGCCTTCTGCGGAATGAGCAGTTCTTC. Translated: CASSLLRNEQFF.

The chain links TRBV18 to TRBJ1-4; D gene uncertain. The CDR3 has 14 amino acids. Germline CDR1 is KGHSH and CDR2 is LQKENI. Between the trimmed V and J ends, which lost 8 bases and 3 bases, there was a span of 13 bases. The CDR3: CASRQATPNEKLFF. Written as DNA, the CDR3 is TGTGCCAGCCGGCAAGCCACTCCTAATGAAAAACTGTTTTTT.